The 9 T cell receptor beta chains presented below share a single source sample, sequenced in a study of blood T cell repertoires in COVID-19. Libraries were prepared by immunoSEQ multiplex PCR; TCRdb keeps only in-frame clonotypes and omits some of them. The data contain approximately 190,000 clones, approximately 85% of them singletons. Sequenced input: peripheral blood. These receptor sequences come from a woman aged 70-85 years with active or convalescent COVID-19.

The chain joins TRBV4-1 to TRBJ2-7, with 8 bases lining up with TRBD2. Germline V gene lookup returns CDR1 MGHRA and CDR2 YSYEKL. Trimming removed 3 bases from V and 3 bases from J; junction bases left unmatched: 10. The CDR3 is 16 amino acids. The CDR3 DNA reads TGCGCCAGCAGCCACTCCTTCGCGGGAGGTCTCTACGAGCAGTACTTC. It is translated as CASSHSFAGGLYEQYF.

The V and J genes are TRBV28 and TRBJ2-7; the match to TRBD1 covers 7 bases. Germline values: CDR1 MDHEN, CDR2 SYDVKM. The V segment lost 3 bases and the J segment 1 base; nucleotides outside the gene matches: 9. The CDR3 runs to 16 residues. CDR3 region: CASSFFPGQRSYEQYF. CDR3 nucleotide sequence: TGTGCCAGCAGTTTCTTTCCGGGACAGCGTTCCTACGAGCAGTACTTC.

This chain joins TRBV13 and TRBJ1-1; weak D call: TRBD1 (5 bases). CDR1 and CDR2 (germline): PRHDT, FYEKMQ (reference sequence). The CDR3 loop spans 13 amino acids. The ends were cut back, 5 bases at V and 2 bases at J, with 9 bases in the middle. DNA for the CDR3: TGTGCCAGCAGCCCGACAGCCAACACTGAAGCTTTCTTT. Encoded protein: CASSPTANTEAFF.

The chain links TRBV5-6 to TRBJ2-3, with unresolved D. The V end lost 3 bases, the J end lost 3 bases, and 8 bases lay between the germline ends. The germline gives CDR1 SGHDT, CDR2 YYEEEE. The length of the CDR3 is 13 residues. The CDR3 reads CASSSFITDTQYF. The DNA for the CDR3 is TGTGCCAGCAGCTCTTTTATTACAGATACGCAGTATTTT.

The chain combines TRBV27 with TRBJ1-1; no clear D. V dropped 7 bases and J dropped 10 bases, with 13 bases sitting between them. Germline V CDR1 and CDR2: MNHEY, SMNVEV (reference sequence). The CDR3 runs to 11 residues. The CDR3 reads CASIRQGAAFF. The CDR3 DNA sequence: TGTGCCAGCATCAGGCAAGGTGCAGCTTTCTTT.

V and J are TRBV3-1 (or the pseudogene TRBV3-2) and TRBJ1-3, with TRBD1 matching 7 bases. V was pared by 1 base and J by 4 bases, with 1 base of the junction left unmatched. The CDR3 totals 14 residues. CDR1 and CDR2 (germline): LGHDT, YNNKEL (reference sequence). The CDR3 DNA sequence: TGTGCCAGCAGCCAAGCACAGGGGGGAAACACCATATATTTT. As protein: CASSQAQGGNTIYF.

The CDR3 sequence is CASRGTDSSNEKLFF. The DNA for the CDR3 is TGTGCCAGCAGAGGTACGGACAGCTCGAATGAAAAACTGTTTTTT. This chain connects TRBV3-1 (or the pseudogene TRBV3-2) to TRBJ1-4; tentatively, D is TRBD1 (6 bases). The CDR3 totals 15 residues. In germline, CDR1 is LGHDT, CDR2 YNNKEL (reference sequence). V lost 6 bases and J 5 bases, leaving 16 bases between the germline ends.

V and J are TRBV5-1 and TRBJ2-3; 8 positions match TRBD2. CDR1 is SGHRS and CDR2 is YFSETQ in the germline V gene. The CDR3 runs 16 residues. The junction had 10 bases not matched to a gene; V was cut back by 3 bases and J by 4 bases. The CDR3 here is CASSSRVAGRPDTQYF. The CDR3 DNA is TGCGCCAGCAGCTCAAGGGTAGCGGGGCGCCCAGATACGCAGTATTTT.

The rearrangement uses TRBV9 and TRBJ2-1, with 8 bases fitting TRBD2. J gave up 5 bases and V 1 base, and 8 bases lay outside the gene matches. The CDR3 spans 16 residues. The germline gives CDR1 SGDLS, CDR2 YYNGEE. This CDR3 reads CASSVQGLGRHNEQFF. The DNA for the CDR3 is TGTGCCAGCAGCGTACAGGGACTAGGCCGACACAATGAGCAGTTCTTC.